This T cell receptor (beta chain) derives from a study of blood T cells in healthy people across ages. Researchers isolated at least 7 million PBMCs per sample. Next came a second PCR, run for roughly 6 to 11 cycles, which used a sample-barcoded 5' primer along with a J-beta primer mix. TCRdb re-analysed the 5' RACE reads in MiXCR, keeping a single row per CDR3 protein. Here the sample spans 1.5 million to 2 million distinct CDR3 sequences, approximately 28% being singletons. In its sample, this clonotype was seen many times. CDR3 size: 15 residues. V was pared by 4 bases and J by 4 bases, with 13 bases between. Germline CDR1 is KGHDR and CDR2 is SFDVKD.

The sequence was obtained from a woman aged 30 to 39 in good health. What was sequenced was blood. The gene calls are TRBV24-1 and TRBJ2-1; the D is unclear. CDR3 nucleotide sequence: TGTGCCACCAGTGACCCGGGTGTTGGGTACAATGAGCAGTTCTTC. Protein: CATSDPGVGYNEQFF.